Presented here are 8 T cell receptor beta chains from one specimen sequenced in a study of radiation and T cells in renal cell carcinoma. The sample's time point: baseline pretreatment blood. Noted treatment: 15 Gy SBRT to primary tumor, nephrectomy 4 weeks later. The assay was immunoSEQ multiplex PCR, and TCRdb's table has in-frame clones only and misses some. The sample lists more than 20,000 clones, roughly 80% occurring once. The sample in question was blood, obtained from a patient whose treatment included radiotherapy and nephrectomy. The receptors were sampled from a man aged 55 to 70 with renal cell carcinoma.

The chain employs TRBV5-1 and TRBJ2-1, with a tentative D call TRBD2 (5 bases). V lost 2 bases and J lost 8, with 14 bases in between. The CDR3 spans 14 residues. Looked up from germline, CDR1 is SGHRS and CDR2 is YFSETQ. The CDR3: CASSFRAPGDEQFF. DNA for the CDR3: TGCGCCAGCAGCTTTAGGGCCCCCGGGGATGAGCAGTTCTTC.

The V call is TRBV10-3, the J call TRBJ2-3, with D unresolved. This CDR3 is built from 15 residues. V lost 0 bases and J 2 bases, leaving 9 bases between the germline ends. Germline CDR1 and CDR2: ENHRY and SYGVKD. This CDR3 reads CAISESEVYTDTQYF. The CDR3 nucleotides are TGTGCCATCAGTGAGTCAGAAGTATACACAGATACGCAGTATTTT.

The CDR3 DNA follows: TGTGCCAGCAGCTTGGAAGGACAGGGTGACATTCAGTACTTC. Its translation is CASSLEGQGDIQYF. This chain uses TRBV7-9 with TRBJ2-4, with 8 bases lining up with TRBD1. This CDR3 is 14 amino acids long. Germline loops: CDR1 SEHNR, CDR2 FQNEAQ (reference sequence). The ends lost 3 bases at V and 8 bases at J; junction bases unmatched: 6.

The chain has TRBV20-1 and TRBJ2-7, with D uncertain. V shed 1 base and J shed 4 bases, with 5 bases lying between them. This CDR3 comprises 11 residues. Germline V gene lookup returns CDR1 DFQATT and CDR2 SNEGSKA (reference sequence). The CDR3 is CSARVTYEQYF. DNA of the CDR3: TGCAGTGCTAGAGTTACTTACGAGCAGTACTTC.

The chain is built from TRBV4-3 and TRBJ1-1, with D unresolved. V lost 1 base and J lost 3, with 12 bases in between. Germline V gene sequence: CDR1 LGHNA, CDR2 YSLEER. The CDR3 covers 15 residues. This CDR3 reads CASSQGHGKYTEAFF. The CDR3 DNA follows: TGCGCCAGCAGCCAAGGTCACGGGAAGTACACTGAAGCTTTCTTT.

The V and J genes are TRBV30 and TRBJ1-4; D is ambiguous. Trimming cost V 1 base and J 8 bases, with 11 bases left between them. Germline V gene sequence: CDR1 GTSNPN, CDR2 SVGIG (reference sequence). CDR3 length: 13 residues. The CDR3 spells CAWSAGRGEKLFF. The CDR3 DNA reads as TGTGCCTGGAGTGCCGGACGAGGCGAAAAACTGTTTTTT. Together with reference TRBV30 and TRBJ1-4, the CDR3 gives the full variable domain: SQTIHQWPATLVQPVGSPLSLECTVEGTSNPNLYWYRQAAGRGLQLLFYSVGIGQISSEVPQNLSASRPQDRQFILSSKKLLLSDSGFYLCAWSAGRGEKLFFGSGTQLSVL.

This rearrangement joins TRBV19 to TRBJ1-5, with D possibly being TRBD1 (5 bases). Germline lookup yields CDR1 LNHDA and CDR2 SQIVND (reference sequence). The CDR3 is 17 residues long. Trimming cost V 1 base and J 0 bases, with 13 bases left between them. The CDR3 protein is CASSIGPRDYSNQPQHF. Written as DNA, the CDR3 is TGTGCCAGTAGTATAGGTCCCAGGGATTATAGCAATCAGCCCCAGCATTTT.

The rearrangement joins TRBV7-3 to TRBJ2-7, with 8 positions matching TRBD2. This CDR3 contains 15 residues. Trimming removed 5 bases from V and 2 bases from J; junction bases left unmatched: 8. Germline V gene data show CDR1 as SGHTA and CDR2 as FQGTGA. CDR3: CASSEGAGAPYEQYF. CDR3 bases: TGTGCCAGCAGCGAAGGAGCGGGAGCACCCTACGAGCAGTACTTC.